Below, 24 T cell receptor beta chains from the same sample are listed, as sequenced in a study of cytomegalovirus exposure and HLA in healthy donors. PCR was performed using 60 Vbeta and 13 Jbeta primers. The protocol was immunoSEQ multiplex PCR, while the TCRdb copy is restricted to in-frame clones and leaves out a portion. Among about 190,000 clones listed, roughly 73% were seen once. Input material: PBMCs. Receptor source: a woman aged 25 to 45 in good health and CMV-seropositive.

This clone was counted a few times. This chain links TRBV7-2 with TRBJ1-6, with TRBD1 identical over 9 bases. V lost 5 bases, J lost 4 bases, and 3 bases stayed unmatched. CDR1 and CDR2 from the germline V gene are SGHTA and FQGNSA. This CDR3 is built from 15 residues. CDR3 bases: TGTGCCAGCAGCAGGGACAGGGCTTATAATTCACCCCTCCACTTT. Translating it yields CASSRDRAYNSPLHF.

CDR3 DNA: TGTGCCTGGAGTCCCGGACAGGGAGAGCAGTTCTTC. It codes for CAWSPGQGEQFF. The rearrangement uses TRBV30 and TRBJ2-1; 8 bases are shared with TRBD1. J was trimmed by 10 bases and V by 2 bases; bases with no gene match: 4. This CDR3 comprises 12 residues. From germline, CDR1 is GTSNPN and CDR2 SVGIG (reference sequence).

As concerns this clone: Other DNA sequences from this sample encode an identical CDR3 as well. The chain is built from TRBV7-3 and TRBJ2-7, with TRBD2 matching over 12 bases. This CDR3 comprises 15 residues. The germline gives CDR1 SGHTA, CDR2 FQGTGA. V lost 5 bases to trimming and J lost 5 bases; unmatched junction nucleotides: 7. The CDR3 nucleotides are TGTGCCAGCAGCCCGCGACTAGCGGGGGCCCACGAGCAGTACTTC. Amino acids: CASSPRLAGAHEQYF.

The V gene is TRBV9, the J gene TRBJ2-2; D possibly corresponds to TRBD1 (6 bases). Per germline, CDR1 SGDLS and CDR2 YYNGEE. This CDR3 region has 14 residues. Trimming cost V 5 bases and J 2 bases, with 10 bases left between them. CDR3: CASSEDSNTGELFF. In DNA form, the CDR3 reads TGTGCCAGCAGTGAGGACAGTAACACCGGGGAGCTGTTTTTT.

This clone was counted a few times. The chain recombines TRBV11-1 with TRBJ2-3; no definite D call. V was pared by 2 bases and J by 0 bases, with 12 bases between. In germline, CDR1 is SGHAT, CDR2 FQDESV (reference sequence). This CDR3 region has 16 residues. The CDR3 DNA reads TGTGCCAGCAGCTTAATAGGCGGAACTAGCACAGATACGCAGTATTTT. It yields the protein CASSLIGGTSTDTQYF.

The chain has TRBV19 and TRBJ1-2; weak D call: TRBD1 (6 bases). V dropped 3 bases and J dropped 2 bases, with 13 bases sitting between them. Germline CDR1 reads LNHDA; CDR2 reads SQIVND (reference sequence). CDR3 size: 15 residues. CDR3 region: CASSMSGHPNYGYTF. The CDR3 coding sequence is TGTGCCAGTAGTATGTCGGGACACCCGAACTATGGCTACACCTTC.

This clone was observed a single time. The V gene is TRBV27, the J gene TRBJ2-6; D unclear. The CDR3 is made up of 16 amino acids. The V end lost 4 bases, the J end lost 0 bases, and 10 bases lay between the germline ends. CDR1 and CDR2 from the germline V gene are MNHEY and SMNVEV (reference sequence). The CDR3 coding sequence is TGTGCCAGCAGTTCGCGTGTAACCTCTGGGGCCAACGTCCTGACTTTC. It yields the protein CASSSRVTSGANVLTF. Using reference TRBV27 and TRBJ2-6 for the parts outside the CDR3, the full variable domain is EAQVTQNPRYLITVTGKKLTVTCSQNMNHEYMSWYRQDPGLGLRQIYYSMNVEVTDKGDVPEGYKVSRKEKRNFPLILESPSPNQTSLYFCASSSRVTSGANVLTFGAGSRLTVL.

This sequence joins TRBV5-6 and TRBJ2-1; 10 bases fit TRBD2. CDR3 length: 18 residues. V was clipped by 2 bases and J by 0 bases; unmatched bases: 8. Germline V gene data show CDR1 as SGHDT and CDR2 as YYEEEE. The CDR3 spells CASSFRTSGVSSYNEQFF. In DNA, the CDR3 is TGTGCCAGCAGCTTTCGGACTAGCGGTGTGAGCTCCTACAATGAGCAGTTCTTC.

The chain couples TRBV25-1 to TRBJ1-5, with 7 bases matching TRBD1. This CDR3 region has 13 residues. CDR1 is MGHDK, CDR2 SYGVNS, per germline. Trimming at V came to 6 bases and at J to 4 bases, leaving 3 bases not matched to a gene. The CDR3 loop reads CASRDRRNQPQHF. The CDR3 bases are TGTGCCAGCAGGGACAGGAGGAATCAGCCCCAGCATTTT.

This rearrangement joins TRBV2 to TRBJ1-2; D remains ambiguous. The V gene lost 3 bases and the J gene lost 5 bases, with 7 bases spanning the gap. In germline, CDR1 is SNHLY, CDR2 FYNNEI. The CDR3 contains 12 residues. The CDR3 sequence: CASSDPRYGYTF. CDR3 DNA: TGTGCCAGCAGTGACCCACGGTATGGCTACACCTTC.

V is TRBV10-1 and J is TRBJ1-5; no definite D call. In germline, CDR1 is WNHNN, CDR2 SYGVQD (reference sequence). V was pared by 5 bases and J by 0 bases, with 11 bases between. The CDR3 is 15 amino acids. The CDR3 DNA is TGCGCCAGCAGTCCCGACTGTCATAGCAATCAGCCCCAGCATTTT. Translated, it gives CASSPDCHSNQPQHF.

The rearrangement uses TRBV5-4 and TRBJ2-6, with D possibly TRBD1 on 6 matching bases. Germline loops: CDR1 SGHNT, CDR2 YYREEE (reference sequence). Trimming stripped 5 bases from V and 4 bases from J, with 19 bases between. CDR3 length equals 17 residues. CDR3 sequence: CASRDAARGSGANVLTF. CDR3 DNA sequence: TGTGCCAGCAGGGACGCCGCAAGGGGGTCCGGGGCCAACGTCCTGACTTTC.

The chain is built from TRBV18 and TRBJ2-5; 8 positions match TRBD1. CDR3 length: 13 residues. From germline, CDR1 is KGHSH and CDR2 LQKENI. With 3 bases clipped from V and 4 bases from J, the junction kept 1 base outside the gene matches. CDR3 loop: CASSPTGGETQYF. The CDR3 DNA reads as TGTGCCAGCTCACCTACAGGGGGAGAGACCCAGTACTTC.

The genes are TRBV7-8 and TRBJ1-1; TRBD1 might be the D (5 bases). The CDR3 consists of 14 residues. Between the trimmed V and J ends, which lost 5 bases and 0 bases, there was a span of 10 bases. Germline CDR1 reads SGHVS; CDR2 reads FQNEAQ. CDR3 DNA: TGTGCCAGCAGCCCCCGGGGGGTGAACACTGAAGCTTTCTTT. Protein: CASSPRGVNTEAFF.

The CDR3 nucleotides read TGTGCCAGCAGGGCCGGGACAGGGGCCTACAATGAGCAGTTCTTC. Protein sequence: CASRAGTGAYNEQFF. The chain recombines TRBV6-6 with TRBJ2-1; 10 bases align to TRBD1. The CDR3 runs to 15 residues. Trimming removed 6 bases from V and 2 bases from J; junction bases left unmatched: 4. Germline V lookup: CDR1 MNHNY, CDR2 SVGAGI (reference sequence).

This chain joins TRBV7-3 and TRBJ2-6; unclear D gene. The germline gives CDR1 SGHTA, CDR2 FQGTGA. The germline V and J ends were trimmed by 2 bases and 4 bases, with 12 bases remaining between them. CDR3 length: 16 amino acids. The chain's CDR3 is CASSLLPGGGANVLTF. The DNA of the CDR3 is TGTGCCAGCAGCTTACTGCCGGGTGGCGGGGCCAACGTCCTGACTTTC.

This chain joins TRBV11-3 and TRBJ2-3; D possibly corresponds to TRBD1 (5 bases). The CDR3 is made up of 13 amino acids. CDR1 and CDR2 (germline): SGHNT, YENEEA. V shed 5 bases and J shed 4 bases, with 10 bases lying between them. CDR3 nucleotides: TGTGCCAGCAGCGGCAGGGAATCAGATACGCAGTATTTT. Translating it yields CASSGRESDTQYF.

The chain carries TRBV7-9 and TRBJ2-2; TRBD2 matches 8 bases. This CDR3 spans 17 amino acids. J lost 2 bases, V lost 5 bases, and 10 bases had no gene match. The germline CDR1 and CDR2 sequences are SEHNR and FQNEAQ (reference sequence). The CDR3 loop is CASSATSGLTNTGELFF. In DNA, the CDR3 is TGTGCCAGCAGCGCCACTAGCGGTTTAACTAACACCGGGGAGCTGTTTTTT.

V is TRBV11-2 and J is TRBJ2-1; tentatively, D is TRBD2 (6 bases). V shed 3 bases and J shed 1 base, with 13 bases lying between them. This CDR3 is built from 16 residues. From germline, CDR1 is SGHAT and CDR2 FQNNGV. The CDR3 reads CASSFQSGSSYNEQFF. The CDR3 DNA sequence: TGTGCCAGCAGCTTTCAATCCGGGAGTTCCTACAATGAGCAGTTCTTC.

This clone was picked up a small number of times. The gene calls are TRBV6-5 and TRBJ1-1, with D hard to call. The CDR3 spans 15 residues. Trimming cost V 0 bases and J 2 bases, with 10 bases left between them. Germline-derived CDR1 and CDR2 are MNHEY and SVGAGI. The CDR3 protein is CASSYSITVNTEAFF. Here the CDR3 DNA reads TGTGCCAGCAGTTACTCGATCACAGTAAACACTGAAGCTTTCTTT.

This chain joins TRBV7-2 and TRBJ1-1; D gene uncertain. Germline CDR1 reads SGHTA; CDR2 reads FQGNSA. The CDR3 is 13 amino acids. The V end lost 4 bases, the J end lost 3 bases, and 9 bases lay between the germline ends. CDR3 DNA sequence: TGTGCCAGCAGCTCGTCAGACTACACTGAAGCTTTCTTT. Translation: CASSSSDYTEAFF.

The CDR3 spells CASSLRQGLYGYTF. In DNA, the CDR3 is TGTGCCAGCAGTTTAAGGCAGGGCCTCTATGGCTACACCTTC. The J gene is TRBJ1-2, the V gene TRBV27, with D possibly being TRBD1 (5 bases). The CDR3 extends over 14 amino acids. Germline CDR1 reads MNHEY; CDR2 reads SMNVEV (reference sequence). The ends were cut back, 2 bases at V and 4 bases at J, with 11 bases in the middle.

The chain carries TRBV5-4 and TRBJ2-5; 8 bases align to TRBD1. Germline V gives CDR1 SGHNT, CDR2 YYREEE (reference sequence). The J segment lost 1 base and the V segment lost 4 bases, leaving 0 bases of the junction unmatched. This CDR3 region has 13 residues. CDR3 sequence reads: CASSGQGQETQYF. The CDR3 DNA reads TGTGCCAGCAGCGGACAGGGCCAAGAGACCCAGTACTTC.

This rearrangement joins TRBV7-6 to TRBJ2-7, with 10 bases identical to TRBD2. Germline V gene lookup returns CDR1 SGHVS and CDR2 FNYEAQ. The CDR3 spans 19 residues. Losses at the gene ends were 5 bases for V and 3 bases for J; bases not matched to a gene: 19. The DNA for the CDR3 is TGTGCCAGCAGCGCCGCTAGCGGGAGTTCTAGGGACCCCCTCTACGAGCAGTACTTC. It encodes CASSAASGSSRDPLYEQYF.